This record looks at one T cell receptor beta chain sequence and its context. These data come from a study of identical twins. With no exceptions, donors were healthy Caucasians. After template switching added a universal primer site, the resulting cDNA carried unique molecular identifiers. Each CDR3 protein is one row after TCRdb ran MiXCR on the 5' RACE reads. This sample has 550,000 to 800,000 distinct CDR3 sequences, with roughly 7.2% found just once. This same sample was also taken into another study, of yellow fever vaccine responses in identical twins.

The sequencing sample was made of PBMCs. The receptor was derived from a woman aged 18-29 years in good health.

The CDR3 loop reads CAFCFSVPRPSSGNTIYF. In DNA form, the CDR3 reads TGTGCCTTCTGTTTTTCTGTTCCCAGGCCTAGCTCTGGAAACACCATATATTTT. The chain joins TRBV12-3 or TRBV12-4 to TRBJ1-3; D unclear. The CDR3 is 18 amino acids. V dropped 11 bases and J dropped 0 bases, with 26 bases sitting between them.